The 5 T cell receptor beta chains below come from one sample, sequenced in a study of blood T cell repertoires in COVID-19. Some clones are missing from TCRdb's copy, which holds only in-frame ones; the method was immunoSEQ multiplex PCR. Counted here are roughly 260,000 clones, 83% occurring once; the ten biggest clones make up approximately 3.8%. The specimen was PBMCs or T cells enriched from blood (not recorded which). The receptors come from a woman aged 40 to 55 who had been exposed to COVID-19.

The J gene is TRBJ2-7, the V gene TRBV19; 9 bases align to TRBD1. The CDR3 is 15 amino acids. The germline gives CDR1 LNHDA, CDR2 SQIVND (reference sequence). V shed 1 base, J shed 1 base, and the junction held 2 bases outside the gene matches. This CDR3 reads CASSIVGTGSYEQYF. The CDR3 coding sequence is TGTGCCAGTAGTATAGTAGGGACAGGGTCCTACGAGCAGTACTTC.

In its sample, this clone was seen a few times. V is TRBV7-3 and J is TRBJ2-3; a possible D gene is TRBD1 (6 bases). This CDR3 has 12 residues. The V gene lost 5 bases and the J gene lost 8 bases, with 11 bases spanning the gap. Germline V gives CDR1 SGHTA, CDR2 FQGTGA. CDR3 protein: CASSPDRTTQYF. CDR3 bases: TGTGCCAGCAGCCCAGACAGGACTACGCAGTATTTT.

The chain links TRBV5-6 to TRBJ2-4, with D hard to call. Germline CDR1 SGHDT, CDR2 YYEEEE. Trimming took off 0 bases at V and 1 base at J, with 14 bases between the two ends. The length of the CDR3 is 17 residues. CDR3 region: CASSLAGSDSAKNIQYF. CDR3 coding DNA: TGTGCCAGCAGCTTGGCCGGGTCCGACTCGGCCAAAAACATTCAGTACTTC.

CDR3 in DNA: TGTGCCAGCAGTTACCTGGGCGCGTACAATGAGCAGTTCTTC. Translation: CASSYLGAYNEQFF. The chain links TRBV6-6 to TRBJ2-1; D is undetermined. Per the germline V gene, CDR1 is MNHNY and CDR2 is SVGAGI (reference sequence). Trimming removed 2 bases at V and 4 bases at J, with 9 bases between. The CDR3 has 14 residues.

The V and J genes are TRBV7-2 and TRBJ2-5; 8 nucleotides agree with TRBD2. This CDR3 comprises 15 residues. Germline CDR1 SGHTA, CDR2 FQGNSA. V lost 3 bases, J lost 4 bases, and 7 bases stayed unmatched. The CDR3: CASSLAGGSGETQYF. The CDR3, as DNA: TGTGCCAGCAGCTTGGCGGGGGGCAGCGGAGAGACCCAGTACTTC.